This T cell receptor (beta chain) was profiled in a study of cytotoxic CD8 clonotypes in ibrutinib-treated CLL (dated by TCRdb to about 2021). Regarding the study in general: The cohort was composed of about 10 relapsed/refractory and about 15 treatment-naive patients; IGHV unmutated status was identified in approximately 17 patients. Responses were partial in around 25 patients and complete in 2; after median around 72 months follow-up, roughly 14 stayed in remission and 12 progressed. Response samples were taken after a median of approximately a year on treatment, ranging from about 6 to 40 months. On average, each sample had about 260,000 productive templates and 94,082 productive rearrangements. Of the approximately 87 people in the trial, approximately 28 had longitudinal samples available. Cryopreserved peripheral blood mononuclear cells were collected at three points: before therapy, at response, and at either sustained remission or disease progression. Every remission and progressive disease sample was obtained while ibrutinib was still being received by the patients.

Regarding this clone: This clone's antigen is unknown. Base qualities were left out, and no much larger clone turns up one base away.

Paper-wide results and their limitations: Public clonotypes were rare and either shrank or stayed stable during treatment, and the rise in clonality at ibrutinib response reflected expansion of private clonotypes. Baseline clonality was found to be higher than that of age-matched healthy donors and was strongly correlated with circulating CD8+ T-cell counts. Sustained-remission and progressing patients did not have matched sampling times, and lymph node repertoires were not examined. An increase in clonality was observed at ibrutinib response, with clonality remaining stable during sustained remission and falling back toward baseline at progression.

Here V drops 9 bases and J drops 5 bases, and the junction holds 6 bases not matched to any gene. From a lookup of the germline V gene, CDR1 and CDR2 are MNHEY and SVGAGI. Spanning cysteine to phenylalanine, the CDR3 consists of 13 amino acids. Only CDR3 DNA is held: 39 bases, read in frame from base 1. On a MiSeq, deep resolution sequencing aimed for a depth between 1 in 1 million and 1 in 200,000 T cells, with each clonotype covered 10x on average. TCR beta libraries were generated with the immunoSEQ hsTCRB Kit. The study's processing was this. The data were analyzed with ImmunoSEQ Analyzer and ImmunoSEQ Data Assistant, and V, D and J gene assignments followed IMGT definitions. Clonality was computed as one minus normalized Shannon entropy of productive rearrangement frequencies, ranging from 0 to 1. Only overrepresented clonotypes making up at least 0.05% of each patient's repertoire were included in the public clonotype analysis. About twelve repertoires from age-matched healthy donors, obtained from immuneACCESS, served as clonality controls. Imported from immuneACCESS, the table was reduced by TCRdb to in-frame sequences with V and J called. These copies leave out some clones; in studies compared against another copy, an unresolved V gene accounts for under half, and the cause of the remainder is not known. V and J calls and clone size come straight from that table; D and trimming were deduced from the DNA. This sample is represented by around 150,000 clones; approximately 77% of them were singletons. The ten largest clones take up about 1.9% of the sample.

What the time point label conveys for this sample: approximately 11 months on ibrutinib. Roughly 2 micrograms of genomic DNA were extracted from cryopreserved PBMCs for TCR beta library preparation. Longitudinal blood samples from CLL patients on ibrutinib monotherapy underwent high-throughput TCR beta sequencing. Patients were enrolled in a phase 2 open-label single-center ibrutinib monotherapy trial. The sequence came from a human donor with chronic lymphocytic leukemia. The chain uses TRBV6-5 and TRBJ2-4; a stretch of 8 junction bases matches TRBD1. Specimen: PBMCs, collected after 12 months of ibrutinib treatment. The CDR3 region reads CASWTGKENIQYF. The nucleotide sequence is TGTGCCAGTTGGACAGGGAAGGAAAACATTCAGTACTTC.